Given below is one T cell receptor beta chain in context. This CDR3 region has 14 residues. The germline gives CDR1 SGHTA, CDR2 FQGNSA. The V gene end was trimmed by 2 bases and the J gene end by 7 bases; junction bases not matched to a gene: 4. Produced via immunoSEQ multiplex PCR; TCRdb's table is partial and in-frame only. The sample holds around 53,000 clones; approximately 86% are singletons and the top ten take less than 20%. This sample is part of a study of radiotherapy plus CTLA-4 blockade in lung cancer. The genes are TRBV7-2 and TRBJ2-7; 11 nucleotides agree with TRBD1. The starting material was peripheral blood, obtained from a patient treated with radiotherapy plus ipilimumab. The origin of this receptor is a human donor with non-small cell lung cancer that progressed on radiotherapy plus ipilimumab. Some clones in this sample may be carry-over from other donors' samples. CDR3 protein: CASSLTGTGGEQYF. The CDR3 DNA sequence: TGTGCCAGCAGCTTAACTGGGACAGGGGGAGAGCAGTACTTC.